This T cell receptor beta chain was observed in a study of T-cell reconstitution after alpha-beta-depleted transplantation in children. For this clonotype: Its antigen remains unidentified.

The V end was cut by 0 bases, the J end by 4 bases, with 3 bases between. The CDR3 runs 12 residues. Germline V gene sequence: CDR1 SGDLS, CDR2 YYNGEE. Overall study findings and caveats: Some patients' high day-60 TCRbeta diversity was attributed to recipient cells surviving conditioning. It was newly produced T cells that mostly accounted for T-cell counts and diversity one year after transplant. Roughly two months post-transplant, alpha-beta T cells reportedly originated from several hundred graft clones that had expanded.

During its preparation, the TCRbeta library received unique molecular identifiers. One entry per CDR3 protein results from TCRdb running MiXCR on the PCR reads. The table includes 90,000 to 100,000 distinct CDR3 sequences, 20% to 30% detected once. The sequence derives from a boy younger than 10 with acute lymphoblastic leukemia, due to receive a stem cell transplant. The specimen was PBMCs, collected before TCRalphabeta/CD19-depleted stem cell transplant. This sequence joins TRBV9 and TRBJ2-3, with unresolved D. CDR3 residues: CASSVVSDTQYF. The CDR3 DNA reads TGTGCCAGCAGCGTAGTCTCAGATACGCAGTATTTT.